This paragraph reports one T cell receptor beta chain. Its antigen is unidentified. The data belong to a study of T cell repertoires in cytomegalovirus infection. Looking at the study overall: It was the public TCR beta signatures that indicated both CMV infection and matching HLA type.

TCRdb itself ran the reads through MiXCR, one entry per CDR3 protein. The profile shows around 300,000 distinct CDR3 sequences, 9.5% of them singletons. The study, taken as a whole, reports: Ex vivo, HLA-C-restricted CMV-specific TCR beta clonotypes prevailed over the rest of the response. Carriage of CMV together with the relevant HLA was identifiable through cumulative public TCR beta family frequency.

CDR1 is MDHEN and CDR2 is SYDVKM in the germline V gene. This CDR3 contains 15 residues. V was cut by 7 bases and J by 1 base, with 14 bases left in between. Sample: PBMCs. This receptor was obtained from a human donor in good health (CMV status not recorded). Some clones in this sample may be carry-over from other donors' samples. The chain links TRBV28 to TRBJ1-5; unclear D gene. CDR3: CASTRSLGSNQPQHF. CDR3 in DNA: TGTGCCAGCACTCGGAGCTTAGGAAGCAATCAGCCCCAGCATTTT.